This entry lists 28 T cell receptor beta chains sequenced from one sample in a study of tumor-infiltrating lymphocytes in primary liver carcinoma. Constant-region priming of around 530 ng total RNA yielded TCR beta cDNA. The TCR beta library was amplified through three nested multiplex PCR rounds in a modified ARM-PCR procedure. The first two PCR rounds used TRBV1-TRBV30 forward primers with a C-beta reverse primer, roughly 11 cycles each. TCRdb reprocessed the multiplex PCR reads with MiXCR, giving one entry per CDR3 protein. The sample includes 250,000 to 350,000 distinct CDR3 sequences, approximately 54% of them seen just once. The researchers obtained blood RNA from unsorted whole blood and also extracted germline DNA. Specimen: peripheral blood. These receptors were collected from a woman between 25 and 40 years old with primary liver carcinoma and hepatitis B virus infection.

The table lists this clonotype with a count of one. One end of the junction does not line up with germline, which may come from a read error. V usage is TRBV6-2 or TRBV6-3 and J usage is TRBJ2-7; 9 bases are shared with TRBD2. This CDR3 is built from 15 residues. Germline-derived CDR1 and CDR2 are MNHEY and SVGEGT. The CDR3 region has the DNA TGTGCCAACAGATTCATCCAGCGGGAGGCCTATGAGCAGTACTTC. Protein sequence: CANRFIQREAYEQYF.

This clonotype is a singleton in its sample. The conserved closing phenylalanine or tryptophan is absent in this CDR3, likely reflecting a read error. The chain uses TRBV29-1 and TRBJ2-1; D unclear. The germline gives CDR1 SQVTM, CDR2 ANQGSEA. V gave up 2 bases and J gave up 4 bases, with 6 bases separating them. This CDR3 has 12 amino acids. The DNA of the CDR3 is TGCAGCGTTGAACCCGTATACAATGAGCAGTTCCTC. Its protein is CSVEPVYNEQFL.

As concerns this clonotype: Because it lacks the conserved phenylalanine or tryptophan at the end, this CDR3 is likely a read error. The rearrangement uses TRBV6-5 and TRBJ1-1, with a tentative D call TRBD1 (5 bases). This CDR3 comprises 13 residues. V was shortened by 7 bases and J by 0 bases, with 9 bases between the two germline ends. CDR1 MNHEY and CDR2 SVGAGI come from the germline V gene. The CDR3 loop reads CASTRGMNTEAFL. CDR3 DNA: TGTGCCAGCACTAGGGGAATGAACACTGAAGCTTTCCTT.

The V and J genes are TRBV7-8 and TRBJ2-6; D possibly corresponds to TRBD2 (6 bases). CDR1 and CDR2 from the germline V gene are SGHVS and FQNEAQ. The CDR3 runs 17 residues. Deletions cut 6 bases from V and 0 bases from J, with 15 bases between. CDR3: CASRPGVLSSGANVLTF. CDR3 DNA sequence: TGTGCCAGCAGACCGGGAGTTCTGAGCTCTGGGGCCAACGTCCTGACTTTC. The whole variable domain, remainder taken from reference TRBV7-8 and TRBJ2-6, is GAGVSQSPRYKVAKRGQDVALRCDPISGHVSLFWYQQALGQGPEFLTYFQNEAQLDKSGLPSDRFFAERPEGSVSTLKIQRTQQEDSAVYLCASRPGVLSSGANVLTFGAGSRLTVL.

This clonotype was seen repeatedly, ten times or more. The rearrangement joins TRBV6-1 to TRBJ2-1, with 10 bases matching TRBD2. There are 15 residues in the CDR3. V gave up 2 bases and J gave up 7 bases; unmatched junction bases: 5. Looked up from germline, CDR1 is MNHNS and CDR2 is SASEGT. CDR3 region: CASSELAGVLNEQFF. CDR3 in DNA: TGTGCCAGCAGTGAACTAGCGGGAGTGCTTAATGAGCAGTTCTTC.

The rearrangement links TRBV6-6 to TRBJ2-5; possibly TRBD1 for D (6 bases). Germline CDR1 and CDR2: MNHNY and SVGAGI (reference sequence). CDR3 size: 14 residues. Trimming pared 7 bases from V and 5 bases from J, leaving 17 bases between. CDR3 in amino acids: CASNKDSLGETQYF. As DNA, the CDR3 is TGTGCCAGCAACAAGGACAGCTTAGGGGAGACCCAGTACTTC.

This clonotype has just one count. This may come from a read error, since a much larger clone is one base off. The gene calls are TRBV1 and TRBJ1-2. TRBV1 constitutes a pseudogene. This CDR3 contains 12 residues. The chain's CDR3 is CTSSQDSYGYAF. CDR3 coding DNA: TGCACCAGCAGCCAGGACAGCTATGGCTACGCCTTC.

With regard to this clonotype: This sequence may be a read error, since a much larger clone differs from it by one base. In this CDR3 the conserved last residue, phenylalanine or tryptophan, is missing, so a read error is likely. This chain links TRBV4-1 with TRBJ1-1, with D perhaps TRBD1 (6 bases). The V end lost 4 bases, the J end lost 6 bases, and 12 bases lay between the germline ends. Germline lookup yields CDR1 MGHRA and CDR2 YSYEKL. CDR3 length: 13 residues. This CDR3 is CASSLHRASEAFL. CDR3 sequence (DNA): TGCGCCAGCAGCCTCCACAGGGCTTCTGAAGCTTTCTTA.

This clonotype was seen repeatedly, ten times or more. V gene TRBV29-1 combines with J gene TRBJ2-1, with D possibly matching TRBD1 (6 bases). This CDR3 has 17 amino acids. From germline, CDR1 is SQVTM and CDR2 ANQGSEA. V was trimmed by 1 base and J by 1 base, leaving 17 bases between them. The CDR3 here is CSVEGSWGLGSYNEQFF. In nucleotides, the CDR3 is TGCAGCGTTGAAGGCTCCTGGGGGCTGGGATCCTACAATGAGCAGTTCTTC.

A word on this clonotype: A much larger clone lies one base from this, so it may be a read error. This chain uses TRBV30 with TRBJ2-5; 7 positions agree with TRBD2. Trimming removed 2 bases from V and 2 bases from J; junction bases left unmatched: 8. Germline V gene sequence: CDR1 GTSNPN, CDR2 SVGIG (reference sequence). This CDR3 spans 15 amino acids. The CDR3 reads CAWSRGASGQETQYF. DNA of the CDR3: TGTGCCTGGAGTAGAGGGGCTAGCGGACAAGAGACCCAGTACTTC.

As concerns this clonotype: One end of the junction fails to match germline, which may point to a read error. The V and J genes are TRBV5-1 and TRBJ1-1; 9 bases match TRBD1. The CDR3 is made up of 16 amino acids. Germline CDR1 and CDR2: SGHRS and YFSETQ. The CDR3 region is CASSLGTGTGNAEAFF. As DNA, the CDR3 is TGCGCCAGCAGCTTAGGGACCGGGACAGGGAACGCTGAAGCTTTCTTT.

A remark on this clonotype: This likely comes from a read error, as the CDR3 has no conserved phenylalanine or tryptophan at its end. The CDR3 sequence is CASSRSGIETQYV. The CDR3 nucleotides are TGTGCCAGCAGCCGTTCAGGGATAGAGACCCAGTACGTA. This chain joins TRBV6-6 and TRBJ2-5; perhaps TRBD1 as D (5 bases). The CDR3 is 13 amino acids. V gave up 6 bases and J gave up 4 bases, with 12 bases separating them. The germline CDR1 and CDR2 sequences are MNHNY and SVGAGI (reference sequence).

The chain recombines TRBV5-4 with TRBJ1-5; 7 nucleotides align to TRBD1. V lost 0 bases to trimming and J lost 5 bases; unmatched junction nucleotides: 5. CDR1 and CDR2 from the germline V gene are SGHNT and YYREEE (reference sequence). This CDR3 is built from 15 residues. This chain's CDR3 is CASSLAPGTDQPQHF. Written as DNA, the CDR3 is TGTGCCAGCAGCTTGGCCCCCGGGACAGATCAGCCCCAGCATTTT.

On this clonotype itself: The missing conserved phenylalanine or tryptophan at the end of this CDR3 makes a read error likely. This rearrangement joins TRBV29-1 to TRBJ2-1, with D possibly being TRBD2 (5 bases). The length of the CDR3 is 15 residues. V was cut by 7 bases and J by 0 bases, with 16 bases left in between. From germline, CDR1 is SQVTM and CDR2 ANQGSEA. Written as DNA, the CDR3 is TGCAGCGGCGGGCCCGATCGAGGCTCCTACAATGAGCAGTTCCTC. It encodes CSGGPDRGSYNEQFL.

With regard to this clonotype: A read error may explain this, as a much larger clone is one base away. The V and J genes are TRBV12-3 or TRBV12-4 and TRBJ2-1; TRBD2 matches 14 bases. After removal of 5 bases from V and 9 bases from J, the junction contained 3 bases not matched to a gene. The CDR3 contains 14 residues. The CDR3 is CASSGTSGSAEQFF. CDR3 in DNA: TGTGCCAGCAGTGGGACTAGCGGGAGCGCTGAGCAGTTCTTC.

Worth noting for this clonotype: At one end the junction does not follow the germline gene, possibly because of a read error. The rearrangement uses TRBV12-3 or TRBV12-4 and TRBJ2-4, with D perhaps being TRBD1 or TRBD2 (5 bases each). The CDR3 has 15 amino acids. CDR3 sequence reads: CASRAAGANKNTQYF. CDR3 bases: TGTGCCAGCAGAGCCGCCGGGGCTAATAAAAACACTCAGTACTTC.

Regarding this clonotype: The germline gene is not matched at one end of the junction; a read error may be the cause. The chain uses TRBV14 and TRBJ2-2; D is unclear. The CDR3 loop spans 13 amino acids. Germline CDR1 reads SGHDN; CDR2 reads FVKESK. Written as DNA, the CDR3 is TGTGTCAGCAGCCCGCAGGCCACCGGGGAGCTGTTTTTT. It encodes CVSSPQATGELFF.

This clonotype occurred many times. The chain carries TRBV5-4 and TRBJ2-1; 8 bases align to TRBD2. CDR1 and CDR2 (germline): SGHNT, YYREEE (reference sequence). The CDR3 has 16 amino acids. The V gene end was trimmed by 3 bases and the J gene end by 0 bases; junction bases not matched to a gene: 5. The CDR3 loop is CASSSTSASSYNEQFF. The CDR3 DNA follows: TGTGCCAGCAGCTCGACTAGCGCAAGCTCCTACAATGAGCAGTTCTTC.

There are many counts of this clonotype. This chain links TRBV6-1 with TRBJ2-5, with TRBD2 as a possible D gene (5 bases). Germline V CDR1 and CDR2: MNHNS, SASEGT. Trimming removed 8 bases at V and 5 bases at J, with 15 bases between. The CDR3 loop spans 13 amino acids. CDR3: CASVKRLAETQYF. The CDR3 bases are TGTGCCAGCGTAAAGCGGCTTGCGGAGACCCAGTACTTC.

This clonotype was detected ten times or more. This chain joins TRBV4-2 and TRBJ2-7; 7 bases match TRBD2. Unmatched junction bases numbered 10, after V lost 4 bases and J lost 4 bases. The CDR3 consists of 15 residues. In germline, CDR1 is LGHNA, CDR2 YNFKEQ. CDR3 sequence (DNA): TGTGCCAGCAGCCCAACTGACAGCGGGACTTACGAGCAGTACTTC. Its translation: CASSPTDSGTYEQYF.

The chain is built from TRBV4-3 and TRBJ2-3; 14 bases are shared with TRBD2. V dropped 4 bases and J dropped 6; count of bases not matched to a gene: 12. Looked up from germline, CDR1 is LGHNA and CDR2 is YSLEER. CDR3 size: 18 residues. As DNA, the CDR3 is TGCGCCAGCAGCCCCCAGGCGGTGGGACTAGCGGGAGTTGATACGCAGTATTTT. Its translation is CASSPQAVGLAGVDTQYF.

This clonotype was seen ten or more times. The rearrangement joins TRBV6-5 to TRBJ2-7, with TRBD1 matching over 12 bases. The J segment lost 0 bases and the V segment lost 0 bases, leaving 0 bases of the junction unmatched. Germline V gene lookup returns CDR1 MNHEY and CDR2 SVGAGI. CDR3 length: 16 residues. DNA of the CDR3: TGTGCCAGCAGTTACTCGGGACAGGGGGCCTCCTACGAGCAGTACTTC. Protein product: CASSYSGQGASYEQYF.

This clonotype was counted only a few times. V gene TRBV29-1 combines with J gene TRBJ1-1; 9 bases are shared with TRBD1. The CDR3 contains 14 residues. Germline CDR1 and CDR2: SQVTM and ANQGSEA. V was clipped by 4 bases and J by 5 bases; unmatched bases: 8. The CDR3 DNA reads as TGCAGCGTTGCCTCAACAGGGGGCTGGACTGAAGCTTTCTTT. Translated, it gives CSVASTGGWTEAFF.

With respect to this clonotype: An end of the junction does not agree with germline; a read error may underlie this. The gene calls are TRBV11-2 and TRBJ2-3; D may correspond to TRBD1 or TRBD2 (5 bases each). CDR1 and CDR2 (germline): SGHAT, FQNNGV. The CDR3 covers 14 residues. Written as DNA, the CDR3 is TGCGCCAGCAGCCGCAAGGGGACCACAGATACGCAGTATTTT. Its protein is CASSRKGTTDTQYF. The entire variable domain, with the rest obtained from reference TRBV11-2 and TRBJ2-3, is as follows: EAGVAQSPRYKIIEKRQSVAFWCNPISGHATLYWYQQILGQGPKLLIQFQNNGVVDDSQLPKDRFSAERLKGVDSTLKIQPAKLEDSAVYLCASSRKGTTDTQYFGPGTRLTVL.

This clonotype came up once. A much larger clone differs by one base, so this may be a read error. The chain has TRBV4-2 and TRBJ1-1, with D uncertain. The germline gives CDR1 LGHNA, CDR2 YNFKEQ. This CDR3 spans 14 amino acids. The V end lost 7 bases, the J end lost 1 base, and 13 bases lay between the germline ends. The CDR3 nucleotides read TGTGCCAGCAACCCCACCCCAGGGAACACTGAAGCTTTCTTT. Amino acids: CASNPTPGNTEAFF.

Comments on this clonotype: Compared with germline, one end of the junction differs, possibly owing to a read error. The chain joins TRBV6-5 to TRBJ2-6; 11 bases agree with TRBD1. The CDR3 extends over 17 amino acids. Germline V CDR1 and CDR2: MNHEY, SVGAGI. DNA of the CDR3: TGTGCCAGCAGGATGGGACAGGGGGTAAGTGGGGTCAACGTCCTGACTTTC. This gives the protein CASRMGQGVSGVNVLTF.

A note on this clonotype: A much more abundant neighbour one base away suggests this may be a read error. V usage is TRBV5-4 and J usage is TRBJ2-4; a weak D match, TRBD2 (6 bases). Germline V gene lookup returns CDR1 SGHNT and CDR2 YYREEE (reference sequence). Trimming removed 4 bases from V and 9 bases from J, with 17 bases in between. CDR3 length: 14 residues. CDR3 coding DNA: TGTGCCAGCAGCCAACCCAACAGGAGGGGCATTCAGTACTTC. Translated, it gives CASSQPNRRGIQYF.

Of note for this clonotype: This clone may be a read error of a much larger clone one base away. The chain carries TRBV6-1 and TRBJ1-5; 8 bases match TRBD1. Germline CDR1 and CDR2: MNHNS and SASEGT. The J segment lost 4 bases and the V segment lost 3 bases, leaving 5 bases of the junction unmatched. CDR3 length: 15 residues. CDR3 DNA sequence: TGTGCCAGCAGTGATAGGCAGGGGGCGAATCAGCCCCAGCATTTT. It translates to CASSDRQGANQPQHF.